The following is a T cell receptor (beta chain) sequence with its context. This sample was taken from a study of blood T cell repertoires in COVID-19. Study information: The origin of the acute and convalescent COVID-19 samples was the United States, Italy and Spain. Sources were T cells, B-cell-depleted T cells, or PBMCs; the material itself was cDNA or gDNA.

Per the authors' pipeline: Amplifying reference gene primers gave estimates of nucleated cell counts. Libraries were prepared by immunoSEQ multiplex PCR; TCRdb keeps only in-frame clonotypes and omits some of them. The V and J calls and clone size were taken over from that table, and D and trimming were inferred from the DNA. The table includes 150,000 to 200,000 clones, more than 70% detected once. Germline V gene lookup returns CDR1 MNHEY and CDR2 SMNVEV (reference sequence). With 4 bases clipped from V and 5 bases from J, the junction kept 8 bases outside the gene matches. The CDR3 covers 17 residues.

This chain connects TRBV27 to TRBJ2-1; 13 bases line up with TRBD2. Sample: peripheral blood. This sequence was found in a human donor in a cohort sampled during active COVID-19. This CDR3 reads CASSSRTSGSSNNEQFF. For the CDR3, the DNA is TGTGCCAGCAGTTCGAGGACTAGCGGGAGCAGCAACAATGAGCAGTTCTTC.